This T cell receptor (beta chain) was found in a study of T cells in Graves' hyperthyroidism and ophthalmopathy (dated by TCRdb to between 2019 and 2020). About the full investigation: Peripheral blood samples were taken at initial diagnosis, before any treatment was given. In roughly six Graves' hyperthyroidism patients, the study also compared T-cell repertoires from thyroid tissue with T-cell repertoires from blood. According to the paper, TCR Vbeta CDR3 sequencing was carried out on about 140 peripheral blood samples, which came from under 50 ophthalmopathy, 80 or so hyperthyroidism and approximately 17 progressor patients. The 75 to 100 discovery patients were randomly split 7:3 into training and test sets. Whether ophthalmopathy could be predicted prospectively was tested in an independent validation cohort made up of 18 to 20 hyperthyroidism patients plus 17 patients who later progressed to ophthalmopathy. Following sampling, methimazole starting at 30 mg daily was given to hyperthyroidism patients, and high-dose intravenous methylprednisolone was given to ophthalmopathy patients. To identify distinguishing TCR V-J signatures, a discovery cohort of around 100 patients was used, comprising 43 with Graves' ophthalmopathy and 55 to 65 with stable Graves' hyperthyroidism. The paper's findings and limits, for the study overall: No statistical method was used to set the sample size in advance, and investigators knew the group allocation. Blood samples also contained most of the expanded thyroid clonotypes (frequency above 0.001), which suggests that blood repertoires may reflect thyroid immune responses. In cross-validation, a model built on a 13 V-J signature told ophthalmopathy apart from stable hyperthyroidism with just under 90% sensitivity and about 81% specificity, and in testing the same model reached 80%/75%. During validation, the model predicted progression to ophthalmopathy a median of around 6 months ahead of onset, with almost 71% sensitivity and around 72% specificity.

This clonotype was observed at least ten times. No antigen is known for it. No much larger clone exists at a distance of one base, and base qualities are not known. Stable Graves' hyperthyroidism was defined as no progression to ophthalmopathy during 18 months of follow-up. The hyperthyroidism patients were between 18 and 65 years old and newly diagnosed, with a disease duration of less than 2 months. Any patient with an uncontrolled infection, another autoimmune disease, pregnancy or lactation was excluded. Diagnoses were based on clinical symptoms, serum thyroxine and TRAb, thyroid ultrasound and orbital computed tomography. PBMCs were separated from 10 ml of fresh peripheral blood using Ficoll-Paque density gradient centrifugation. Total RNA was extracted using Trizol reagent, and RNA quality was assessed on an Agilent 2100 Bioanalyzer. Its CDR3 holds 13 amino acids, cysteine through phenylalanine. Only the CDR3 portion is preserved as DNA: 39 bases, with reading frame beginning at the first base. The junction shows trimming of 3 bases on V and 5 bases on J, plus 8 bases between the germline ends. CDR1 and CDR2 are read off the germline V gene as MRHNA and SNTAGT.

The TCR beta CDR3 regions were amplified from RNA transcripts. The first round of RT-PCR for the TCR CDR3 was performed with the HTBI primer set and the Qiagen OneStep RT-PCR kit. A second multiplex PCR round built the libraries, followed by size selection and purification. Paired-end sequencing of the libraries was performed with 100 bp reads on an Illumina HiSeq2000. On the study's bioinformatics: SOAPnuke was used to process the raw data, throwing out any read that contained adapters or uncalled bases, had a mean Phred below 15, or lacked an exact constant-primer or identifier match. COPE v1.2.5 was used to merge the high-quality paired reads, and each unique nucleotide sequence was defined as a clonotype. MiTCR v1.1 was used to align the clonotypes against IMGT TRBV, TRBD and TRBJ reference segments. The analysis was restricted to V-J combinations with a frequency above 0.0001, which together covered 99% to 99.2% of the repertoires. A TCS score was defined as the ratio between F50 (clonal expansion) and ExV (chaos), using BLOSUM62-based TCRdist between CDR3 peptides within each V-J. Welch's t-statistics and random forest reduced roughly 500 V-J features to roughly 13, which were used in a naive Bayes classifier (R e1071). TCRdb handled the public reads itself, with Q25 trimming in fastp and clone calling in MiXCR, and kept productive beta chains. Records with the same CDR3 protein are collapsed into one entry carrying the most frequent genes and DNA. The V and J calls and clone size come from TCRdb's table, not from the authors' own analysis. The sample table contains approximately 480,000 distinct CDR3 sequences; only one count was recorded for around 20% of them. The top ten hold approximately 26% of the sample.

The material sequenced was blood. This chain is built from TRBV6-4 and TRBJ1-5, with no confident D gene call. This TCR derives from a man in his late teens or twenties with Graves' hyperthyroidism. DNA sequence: TGTGCCAGCAGTGAGTCCCCCCATCAGCCCCAGCATTTT. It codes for CASSESPHQPQHF.